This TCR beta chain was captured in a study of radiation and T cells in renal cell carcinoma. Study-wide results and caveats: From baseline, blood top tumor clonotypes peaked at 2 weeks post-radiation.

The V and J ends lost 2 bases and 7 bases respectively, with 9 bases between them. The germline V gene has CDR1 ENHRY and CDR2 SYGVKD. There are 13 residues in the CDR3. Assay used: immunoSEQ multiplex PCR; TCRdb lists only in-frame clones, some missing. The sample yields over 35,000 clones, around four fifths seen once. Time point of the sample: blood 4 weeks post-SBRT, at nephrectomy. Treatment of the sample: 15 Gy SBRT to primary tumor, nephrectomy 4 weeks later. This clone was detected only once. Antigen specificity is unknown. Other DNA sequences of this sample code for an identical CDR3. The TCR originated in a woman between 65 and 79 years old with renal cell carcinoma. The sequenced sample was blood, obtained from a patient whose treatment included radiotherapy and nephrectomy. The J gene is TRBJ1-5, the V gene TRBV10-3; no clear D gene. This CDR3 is CAISEARYQPQHF. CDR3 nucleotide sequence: TGTGCCATCAGTGAGGCGAGATACCAGCCCCAGCATTTT.